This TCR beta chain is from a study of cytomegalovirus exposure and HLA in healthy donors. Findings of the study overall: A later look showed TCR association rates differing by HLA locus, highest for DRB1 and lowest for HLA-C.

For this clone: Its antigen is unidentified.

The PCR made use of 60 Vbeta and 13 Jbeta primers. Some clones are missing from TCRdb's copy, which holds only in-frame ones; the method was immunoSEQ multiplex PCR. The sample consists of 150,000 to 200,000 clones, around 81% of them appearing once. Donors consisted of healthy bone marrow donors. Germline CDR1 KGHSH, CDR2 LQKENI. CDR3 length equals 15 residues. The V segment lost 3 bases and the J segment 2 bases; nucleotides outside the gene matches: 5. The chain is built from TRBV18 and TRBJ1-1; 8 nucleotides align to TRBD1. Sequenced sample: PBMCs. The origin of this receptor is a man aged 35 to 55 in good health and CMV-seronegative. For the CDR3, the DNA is TGTGCCAGCTCACCCCAGGACAGGGTAAACACTGAAGCTTTCTTT. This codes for CASSPQDRVNTEAFF.